This entry lists 32 T cell receptor beta chains sequenced from one sample in a study of CD8 T cells in Susac syndrome. It was with random hexamers that 0.5 to 1 ug RNA was reverse transcribed. TCRdb ran MiXCR on the immunoSEQ multiplex PCR reads and lists one entry per CDR3 protein. Of about 200,000 distinct CDR3 sequences listed, roughly 96% were seen once; the top ten hold roughly 0.088%. The sequencing input was CD4+ T cells from PBMCs. These receptors originate from a human donor with multiple sclerosis.

The rearrangement uses TRBV15 and TRBJ1-5; D remains ambiguous. The germline V and J ends were trimmed by 8 bases and 2 bases, with 7 bases remaining between them. The CDR3 has 12 residues. Per the germline V gene, CDR1 is LNHNV and CDR2 is YYDKDF (reference sequence). In DNA, the CDR3 is TGTGCCACCTGGGATGGCAATCAGCCCCAGCATTTT. Protein product: CATWDGNQPQHF.

V usage is TRBV7-2 and J usage is TRBJ2-1; 13 bases map to TRBD2. This CDR3 region has 14 residues. Germline V gives CDR1 SGHTA, CDR2 FQGNSA. V gave up 8 bases and J gave up 6 bases; unmatched junction bases: 4. This CDR3 reads CASCWTSGSNEQFF. The CDR3 DNA reads TGTGCCAGCTGCTGGACTAGCGGGAGCAATGAGCAGTTCTTC.

V is TRBV29-1 and J is TRBJ2-1, with TRBD1 identical over 12 bases. The CDR3 runs to 16 residues. J was trimmed by 7 bases and V by 1 base; bases with no gene match: 8. CDR1 and CDR2 (germline): SQVTM, ANQGSEA. The CDR3 DNA reads as TGCAGCGTTGAAGTATCCGGGACAGGGGGCTGGAATGAGCAGTTCTTC. Translation gives CSVEVSGTGGWNEQFF.

The rearrangement joins TRBV9 to TRBJ2-1, with D tentatively TRBD2 (6 bases). This CDR3 is built from 13 residues. V gave up 4 bases and J gave up 5 bases, with 10 bases separating them. Germline V gene lookup returns CDR1 SGDLS and CDR2 YYNGEE. CDR3 region: CASSTGTHNEQFF. DNA for the CDR3: TGTGCCAGCAGCACGGGGACTCACAATGAGCAGTTCTTC.

This chain links TRBV9 with TRBJ2-2; a possible D gene is TRBD2 (5 bases). The length of the CDR3 is 15 residues. V dropped 1 base and J dropped 1 base, with 8 bases sitting between them. Germline CDR1 SGDLS, CDR2 YYNGEE. DNA for the CDR3: TGTGCCAGCAGCGTACGGGGAGAGAACACCGGGGAGCTGTTTTTT. Its translation: CASSVRGENTGELFF.

The chain couples TRBV29-1 to TRBJ2-7, with D possibly matching TRBD1 (7 bases). The CDR3 covers 13 residues. Germline V CDR1 and CDR2: SQVTM, ANQGSEA. V dropped 6 bases and J dropped 0 bases, with 12 bases sitting between them. The DNA for the CDR3 is TGCAGCGTGGGGGGACAGAGCTCCTACGAGCAGTACTTC. Its protein product is CSVGGQSSYEQYF.

The chain has TRBV29-1 and TRBJ1-1; D might be TRBD1 (6 bases). Trimming cost V 4 bases and J 3 bases, with 15 bases left between them. The CDR3 has 14 amino acids. Germline V gene data show CDR1 as SQVTM and CDR2 as ANQGSEA. The CDR3 sequence is CSVAWGREDTEAFF. DNA of the CDR3: TGCAGCGTTGCGTGGGGGCGCGAGGACACTGAAGCTTTCTTT.

This clonotype is a singleton in its sample. The chain uses TRBV5-1 and TRBJ2-5; 10 bases are shared with TRBD2. CDR1 and CDR2 (germline): SGHRS, YFSETQ. The length of the CDR3 is 16 residues. Trimming took 2 bases from V and 1 from J; bases not matched to a gene: 5. CDR3 sequence (DNA): TGCGCCAGCAGCTTAGGGCCTAGCGGGAGCCAAGAGACCCAGTACTTC. Its translation is CASSLGPSGSQETQYF.

V usage is TRBV19 and J usage is TRBJ2-3, with D possibly matching TRBD2 (6 bases). Trimming cost V 5 bases and J 4 bases, with 10 bases left between them. Germline CDR1 LNHDA, CDR2 SQIVND (reference sequence). This CDR3 spans 13 amino acids. The CDR3 sequence: CASSPGLPDTQYF. The CDR3 bases are TGTGCCAGTAGTCCGGGACTCCCAGATACGCAGTATTTT.

V gene TRBV7-6 combines with J gene TRBJ2-7; TRBD2 matches 11 bases. Looked up from germline, CDR1 is SGHVS and CDR2 is FNYEAQ. The CDR3 is 16 amino acids. J gave up 1 base and V 1 base, and 3 bases lay outside the gene matches. CDR3 protein: CASSLGTSGLSYEQYF. The CDR3 coding sequence is TGTGCCAGCAGCTTAGGGACTAGCGGGCTGTCCTACGAGCAGTACTTC.

The chain has TRBV6-5 and TRBJ1-5, with D possibly being TRBD1 (5 bases). V lost 6 bases, J lost 2 bases, and 11 bases lay in between. The CDR3 totals 14 residues. CDR1 is MNHEY and CDR2 is SVGAGI in the germline V gene. The CDR3 DNA follows: TGTGCCAGCAGCTCCCGGGGCGGCAATCAGCCCCAGCATTTT. This sequence encodes CASSSRGGNQPQHF.

This chain joins TRBV20-1 and TRBJ2-3; D may correspond to TRBD1 or TRBD2 (5 bases each). Trimming removed 5 bases from V and 0 bases from J, with 12 bases in between. The V gene's germline CDR1 is DFQATT and CDR2 SNEGSKA (reference sequence). The CDR3 runs to 14 residues. The CDR3 protein is CSARRDRSTDTQYF. CDR3 in DNA: TGCAGTGCTCGCCGGGACCGTAGCACAGATACGCAGTATTTT.

The chain joins TRBV7-2 to TRBJ2-5; 14 bases match TRBD2. The germline gives CDR1 SGHTA, CDR2 FQGNSA. CDR3 length: 15 residues. V was clipped by 4 bases and J by 5 bases; unmatched bases: 3. For the CDR3, the DNA is TGTGCCAGCAGCTCTCGACTAGCGGGGGGGGAGACCCAGTACTTC. Amino acid sequence: CASSSRLAGGETQYF.

The chain recombines TRBV10-3 with TRBJ2-7; D unresolved. Germline CDR1 ENHRY, CDR2 SYGVKD. Trimming stripped 0 bases from V and 4 bases from J, with 4 bases between. The CDR3 extends over 12 amino acids. The DNA of the CDR3 is TGTGCCATCAGTGAGTCAGGGTACGAGCAGTACTTC. This encodes CAISESGYEQYF.

The V gene is TRBV5-1, the J gene TRBJ1-2, with D possibly being TRBD1 (5 bases). Trimming took off 0 bases at V and 2 bases at J, with 11 bases between the two ends. This CDR3 has 15 amino acids. CDR1 SGHRS and CDR2 YFSETQ come from the germline V gene. The CDR3 coding sequence is TGCGCCAGCAGCTTGGTACCCCCAGGGAACTATGGCTACACCTTC. Its translation: CASSLVPPGNYGYTF.

The CDR3 sequence: CASRAGTGWNYEQYF. In nucleotides, the CDR3 is TGTGCCAGCAGGGCCGGGACAGGGTGGAACTACGAGCAGTACTTC. V and J are TRBV27 and TRBJ2-7, with 9 bases fitting TRBD1. Germline values: CDR1 MNHEY, CDR2 SMNVEV (reference sequence). The J segment lost 3 bases and the V segment lost 6 bases, leaving 9 bases of the junction unmatched. The CDR3 is 15 residues long.

The V gene is TRBV23-1, the J gene TRBJ1-1, with 8 nucleotides matching TRBD1. TRBV23-1 is an open reading frame, and its role is uncertain. Losses at the gene ends were 0 bases for V and 3 bases for J; bases not matched to a gene: 12. This CDR3 spans 18 amino acids. This chain's CDR3 is CASSQSSGQGYSDTEAFF. The CDR3 bases are TGCGCCAGCAGTCAATCGTCCGGACAGGGATACTCCGACACTGAAGCTTTCTTT.

This sequence joins TRBV27 and TRBJ2-3, with no clear D. The CDR3 is 14 amino acids. Trimming removed 7 bases from V and 0 bases from J, with 11 bases in between. The germline CDR1 and CDR2 sequences are MNHEY and SMNVEV (reference sequence). CDR3 protein: CASTAATSTDTQYF. In nucleotides, the CDR3 is TGTGCCAGCACCGCGGCCACTAGCACAGATACGCAGTATTTT.

V gene TRBV30 combines with J gene TRBJ1-2; D perhaps matches TRBD1 (6 bases). Germline CDR1 GTSNPN, CDR2 SVGIG (reference sequence). Trimming removed 5 bases at V and 4 bases at J, with 8 bases between. The CDR3 runs to 11 residues. CDR3 nucleotides: TGTGCCTGGGGACAGCTCTATGGCTACACCTTC. Amino acids: CAWGQLYGYTF.

CDR3 nucleotides: TGTGCCAGCAGCCAAGTTTTGGGTTACGAGCAGTACTTC. Its protein product is CASSQVLGYEQYF. The J gene is TRBJ2-7, the V gene TRBV3-1; D not resolved. CDR1 is LGHDT and CDR2 is YNNKEL in the germline V gene (reference sequence). V lost 1 base to trimming and J lost 4 bases, with 8 bases between them. This CDR3 is built from 13 residues.

The sample holds one count of this clonotype. The V gene is TRBV7-2, the J gene TRBJ2-1; 8 bases are shared with TRBD2. Germline CDR1 and CDR2: SGHTA and FQGNSA. The V segment lost 8 bases and the J segment 6 bases; nucleotides outside the gene matches: 15. This CDR3 is 16 amino acids long. The CDR3 region has the DNA TGTGCCAGCGAGCGTGATGGGGCGGGGGGCAGCAATGAGCAGTTCTTC. This codes for CASERDGAGGSNEQFF.

V is TRBV18 and J is TRBJ2-7; TRBD2 matches 7 bases. V was clipped by 6 bases and J by 7 bases; unmatched bases: 3. Germline loops: CDR1 KGHSH, CDR2 LQKENI. The CDR3 spans 11 residues. CDR3: CASSEAGEQYF. The CDR3 DNA follows: TGTGCCAGCTCGGAAGCGGGGGAGCAGTACTTC.

The chain links TRBV5-4 to TRBJ2-3; possible D gene TRBD2, 6 bases. The CDR3 loop spans 16 amino acids. The ends were cut back, 1 base at V and 3 bases at J, with 15 bases in the middle. Germline-derived CDR1 and CDR2 are SGHNT and YYREEE (reference sequence). CDR3 sequence reads: CASSLKGGAGTDTQYF. In nucleotides, the CDR3 is TGTGCCAGCAGCTTGAAAGGCGGGGCGGGAACAGATACGCAGTATTTT.

V is TRBV5-1 and J is TRBJ2-7; D remains ambiguous. In germline, CDR1 is SGHRS, CDR2 YFSETQ. The CDR3 extends over 14 amino acids. V gave up 0 bases and J gave up 0 bases, with 7 bases separating them. DNA for the CDR3: TGCGCCAGCAGCTTGGAATCAGCCTCCTACGAGCAGTACTTC. As protein: CASSLESASYEQYF. The full variable domain, with the rest looked up from reference TRBV5-1 and TRBJ2-7, is KAGVTQTPRYLIKTRGQQVTLSCSPISGHRSVSWYQQTPGQGLQFLFEYFSETQRNKGNFPGRFSGRQFSNSRSEMNVSTLELGDSALYLCASSLESASYEQYFGPGTRLTVT.

The V call is TRBV14, the J call TRBJ2-1; TRBD2 agrees at 7 bases. The CDR3 loop spans 16 amino acids. J was trimmed by 4 bases and V by 4 bases; bases with no gene match: 10. Germline CDR1 reads SGHDN; CDR2 reads FVKESK. The CDR3 nucleotides are TGTGCCAGCAGCCGAGCGGGAATGGGGTCGTACAATGAGCAGTTCTTC. It codes for CASSRAGMGSYNEQFF.

The sample holds one count of this clonotype. The chain joins TRBV27 to TRBJ2-7; 11 bases map to TRBD2. With V trimmed by 6 bases and J by 0 bases, 4 bases remained unmatched. Looked up from germline, CDR1 is MNHEY and CDR2 is SMNVEV (reference sequence). The CDR3 consists of 15 residues. CDR3 loop: CASSYLAGGSYEQYF. For the CDR3, the DNA is TGTGCCAGCAGCTATCTAGCGGGGGGCTCCTACGAGCAGTACTTC.

The chain couples TRBV13 to TRBJ2-4; weak D call: TRBD2 (5 bases). Germline CDR1 reads PRHDT; CDR2 reads FYEKMQ (reference sequence). This CDR3 region has 13 residues. The V and J ends lost 2 bases and 7 bases respectively, with 9 bases between them. The CDR3 loop is CASSLSRRNIQYF. As DNA, the CDR3 is TGTGCCAGCAGCTTATCTAGGAGGAACATTCAGTACTTC.

The chain employs TRBV11-3 and TRBJ2-1; TRBD2 agrees at 9 bases. Trimming cost V 4 bases and J 7 bases; bases outside gene matches: 5. This CDR3 region has 14 residues. Germline V gene sequence: CDR1 SGHNT, CDR2 YENEEA. Written as DNA, the CDR3 is TGTGCCAGCAGCTCTAGCGGGACGAGAAATGAGCAGTTCTTC. This codes for CASSSSGTRNEQFF.

This chain links TRBV20-1 with TRBJ1-4, with 8 bases identical to TRBD1. The CDR3 has 16 residues. Trimming removed 3 bases from V and 2 bases from J; junction bases left unmatched: 8. CDR1 DFQATT and CDR2 SNEGSKA come from the germline V gene (reference sequence). In nucleotides, the CDR3 is TGCAGTGCTAGGAGCGGGCCAGGGGGCACTAATGAAAAACTGTTTTTT. Encoded protein: CSARSGPGGTNEKLFF.

This chain links TRBV15 with TRBJ2-6; no clear D gene. The CDR3 contains 17 residues. The V and J ends lost 0 bases and 0 bases respectively, with 9 bases between them. Germline CDR1 reads LNHNV; CDR2 reads YYDKDF (reference sequence). CDR3 nucleotide sequence: TGTGCCACCAGCAGAGACCCCTGGGGCTCTGGGGCCAACGTCCTGACTTTC. Its protein product is CATSRDPWGSGANVLTF.

J is TRBJ2-6 and V is TRBV12-3 or TRBV12-4; D is uncertain. Trimming removed 0 bases from V and 4 bases from J, with 10 bases in between. The CDR3 consists of 16 residues. The CDR3 DNA follows: TGTGCCAGCAGTTTAGCTACCGCGGCCGGGGCCAACGTCCTGACTTTC. Amino acids: CASSLATAAGANVLTF.

This chain joins TRBV3-1 and TRBJ2-2, with D tentatively TRBD1 (6 bases). The CDR3 runs to 15 residues. The V end was cut by 7 bases, the J end by 1 base, with 13 bases between. The germline CDR1 and CDR2 sequences are LGHDT and YNNKEL (reference sequence). CDR3 loop: CASTHRDKNTGELFF. CDR3 DNA: TGTGCCAGCACACACCGGGACAAGAACACCGGGGAGCTGTTTTTT.